What follows describes a single T cell receptor (beta chain). Its matching antigen is unknown. Time point: week 35, safety follow-up. Vaccine doses each comprised 300 ug of mutant IDH1 20-mer peptide, with topical imiquimod. Eight vaccinations reached patients in weeks 1, 3, 5, 7, 11, 15, 19 and 23. These data are taken from a study of a mutant IDH1 vaccine in newly diagnosed glioma. Study-wide background: Radiotherapy alone preceded vaccination by 4-6 weeks; alternatively, vaccination started with temozolomide cycles. Therapy received beforehand was radiotherapy, temozolomide, or both, with most patients given both.

Profiling relied on immunoSEQ multiplex PCR, and the TCRdb table lists in-frame clones only, not all of them. The sample holds tens of thousands of clones; about 74% are singletons and the top ten take 4.7%. Germline CDR1 LNHDA, CDR2 SQIVND (reference sequence). The CDR3 runs 14 residues. V was clipped by 3 bases and J by 3 bases, with 9 bases between them. Findings and limits, study-wide: Immune responses arising from the vaccine appeared in 90% to 95% of patients.

This chain uses TRBV19 with TRBJ1-5; weak D call: TRBD1 (5 bases). The sequence came from a middle-aged man with glioma. This sample comprised PBMCs, obtained from a glioma patient whose treatment included an IDH1 peptide vaccine. The CDR3: CASSMWGFNQPQHF. The CDR3 DNA reads TGTGCCAGTAGTATGTGGGGCTTCAATCAGCCCCAGCATTTT.